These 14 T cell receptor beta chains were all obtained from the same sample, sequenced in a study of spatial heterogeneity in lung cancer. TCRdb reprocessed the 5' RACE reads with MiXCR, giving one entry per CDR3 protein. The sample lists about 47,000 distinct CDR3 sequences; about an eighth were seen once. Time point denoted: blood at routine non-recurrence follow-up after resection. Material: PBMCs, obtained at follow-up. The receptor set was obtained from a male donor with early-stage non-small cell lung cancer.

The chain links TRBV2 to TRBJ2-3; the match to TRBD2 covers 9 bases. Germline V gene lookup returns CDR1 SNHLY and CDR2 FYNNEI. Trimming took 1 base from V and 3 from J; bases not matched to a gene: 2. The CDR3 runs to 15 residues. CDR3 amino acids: CASSEGLAGTDTQYF. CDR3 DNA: TGTGCCAGCAGTGAAGGGCTAGCGGGGACAGATACGCAGTATTTT.

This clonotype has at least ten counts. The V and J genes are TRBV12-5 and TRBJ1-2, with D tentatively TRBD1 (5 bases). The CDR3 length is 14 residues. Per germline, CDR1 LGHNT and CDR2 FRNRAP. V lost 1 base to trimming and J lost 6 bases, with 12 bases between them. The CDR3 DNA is TGTGCTAGTGGTTTGGATACAGGCTTGAATGGCTACACCTTC. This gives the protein CASGLDTGLNGYTF.

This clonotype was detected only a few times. The CDR3 DNA sequence: TGCGCCAGCAGCCTCCGGACAGGGGTGGACGAGCAGTACTTC. This translates into CASSLRTGVDEQYF. The J gene is TRBJ2-7, the V gene TRBV5-1; TRBD1 agrees at 9 bases. V was pared by 4 bases and J by 5 bases, with 7 bases of the junction left unmatched. CDR3 size: 14 residues. Per the germline V gene, CDR1 is SGHRS and CDR2 is YFSETQ.

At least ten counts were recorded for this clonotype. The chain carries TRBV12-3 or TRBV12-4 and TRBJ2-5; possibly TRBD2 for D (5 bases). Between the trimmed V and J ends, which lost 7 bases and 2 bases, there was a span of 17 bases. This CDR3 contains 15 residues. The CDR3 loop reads CASTPWSGIQETQYF. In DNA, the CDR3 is TGTGCCAGCACTCCCTGGTCCGGGATTCAAGAGACCCAGTACTTC.

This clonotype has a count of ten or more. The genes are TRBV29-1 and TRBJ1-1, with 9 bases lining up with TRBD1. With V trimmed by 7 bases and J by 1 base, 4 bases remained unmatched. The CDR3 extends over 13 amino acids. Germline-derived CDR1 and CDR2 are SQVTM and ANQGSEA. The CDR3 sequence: CSGTGAENTEAFF. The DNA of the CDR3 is TGCAGCGGGACAGGGGCAGAGAACACTGAAGCTTTCTTT.

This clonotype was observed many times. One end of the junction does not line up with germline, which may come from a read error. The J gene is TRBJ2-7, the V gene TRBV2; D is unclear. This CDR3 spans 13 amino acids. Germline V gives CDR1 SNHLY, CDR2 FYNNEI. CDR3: CASSEEYSKSCTF. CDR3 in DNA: TGTGCCAGCAGTGAAGAGTATAGCAAAAGTTGTACCTTC.

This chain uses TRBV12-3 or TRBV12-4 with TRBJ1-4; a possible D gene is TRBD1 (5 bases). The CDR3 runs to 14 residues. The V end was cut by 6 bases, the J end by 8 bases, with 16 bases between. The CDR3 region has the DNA TGTGCCAGCAGCCAGGGACTCTCCAGGGAAAAACTGTTTTTT. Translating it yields CASSQGLSREKLFF.

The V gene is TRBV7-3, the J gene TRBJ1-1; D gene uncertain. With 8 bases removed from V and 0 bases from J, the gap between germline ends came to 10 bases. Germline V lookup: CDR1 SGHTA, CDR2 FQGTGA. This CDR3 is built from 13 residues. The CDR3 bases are TGTGCCAGCCTAGCGGGGATGAACACTGAAGCTTTCTTT. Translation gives CASLAGMNTEAFF. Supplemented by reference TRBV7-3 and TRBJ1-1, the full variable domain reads GAGVSQTPSNKVTEKGKYVELRCDPISGHTALYWYRQSLGQGPEFLIYFQGTGAADDSGLPNDRFFAVRPEGSVSTLKIQRTERGDSAVYLCASLAGMNTEAFFGQGTRLTVV.

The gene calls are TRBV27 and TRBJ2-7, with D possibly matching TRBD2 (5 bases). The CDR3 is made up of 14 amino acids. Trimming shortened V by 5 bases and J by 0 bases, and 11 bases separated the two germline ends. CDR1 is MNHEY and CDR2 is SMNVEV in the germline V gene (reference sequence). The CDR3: CASSRRQSSYEQYF. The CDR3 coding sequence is TGTGCCAGCAGTCGGAGGCAGAGCTCCTACGAGCAGTACTTC.

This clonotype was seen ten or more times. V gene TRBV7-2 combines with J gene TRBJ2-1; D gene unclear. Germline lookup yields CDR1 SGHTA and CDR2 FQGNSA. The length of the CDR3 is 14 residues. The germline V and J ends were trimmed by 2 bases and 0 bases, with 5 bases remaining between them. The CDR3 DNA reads TGTGCCAGCAGCTTATCCATCTCCTACAATGAGCAGTTCTTC. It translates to CASSLSISYNEQFF.

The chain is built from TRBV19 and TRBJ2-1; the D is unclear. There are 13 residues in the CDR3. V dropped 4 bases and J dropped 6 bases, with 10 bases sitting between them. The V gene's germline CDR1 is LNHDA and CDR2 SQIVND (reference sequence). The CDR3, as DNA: TGTGCCAGTAGTACCCGGACGGTCAATGAGCAGTTCTTC. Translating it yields CASSTRTVNEQFF.

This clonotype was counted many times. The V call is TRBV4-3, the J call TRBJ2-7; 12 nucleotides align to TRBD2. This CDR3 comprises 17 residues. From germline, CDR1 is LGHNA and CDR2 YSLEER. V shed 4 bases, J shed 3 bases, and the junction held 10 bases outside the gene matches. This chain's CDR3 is CASSPTGTSGLVYEQYF. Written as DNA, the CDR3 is TGCGCCAGCAGCCCGACCGGGACTAGCGGGTTAGTCTACGAGCAGTACTTC.

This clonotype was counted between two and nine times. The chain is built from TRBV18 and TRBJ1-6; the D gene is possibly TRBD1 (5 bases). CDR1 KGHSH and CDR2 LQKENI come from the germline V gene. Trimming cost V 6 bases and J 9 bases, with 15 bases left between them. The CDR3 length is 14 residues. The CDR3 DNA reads TGTGCCAGCTCCCCCGGGGCGGAGAGTTCACCCCTCCACTTT. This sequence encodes CASSPGAESSPLHF.

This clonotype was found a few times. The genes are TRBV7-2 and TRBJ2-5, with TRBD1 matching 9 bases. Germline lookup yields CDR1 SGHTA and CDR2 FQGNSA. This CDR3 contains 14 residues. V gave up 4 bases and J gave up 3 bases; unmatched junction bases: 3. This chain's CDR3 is CASSYRGLEETQYF. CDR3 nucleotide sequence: TGTGCCAGCAGCTACAGGGGGCTAGAAGAGACCCAGTACTTC.